This entry lists 9 T cell receptor beta chains sequenced from one sample in a study of neurological immune-mediated disorders (dated by TCRdb to the late 2010s). Library preparation was by 5' RACE. These reads were obtained on an Illumina HiSeq 2500. In TCRdb, the public reads were trimmed at Q25 with fastp and aligned with MiXCR, with productive beta chains retained. Rows are unified per CDR3 protein, each entry keeping the most common DNA and genes. This sample holds approximately 60,000 distinct CDR3 sequences; under 5% were observed only once. About 2.6% of the sample goes to the ten largest clones. The sample consisted of PBMCs. These receptors all stem from a man aged 45 to 65 with multiple sclerosis.

This clonotype was detected many times. The J gene is TRBJ1-5, the V gene TRBV28; D gene unclear. Germline values: CDR1 MDHEN, CDR2 SYDVKM. V dropped 3 bases and J dropped 4 bases, with 13 bases sitting between them. The length of the CDR3 is 15 residues. The CDR3 here is CASSLIETWNQPQHF. CDR3 coding DNA: TGTGCCAGCAGTTTGATTGAGACTTGGAATCAGCCCCAGCATTTT.

This clonotype was seen at least ten times. The V call is TRBV4-2, the J call TRBJ1-3, with D tentatively TRBD1 (5 bases). This CDR3 is built from 17 residues. From germline, CDR1 is LGHNA and CDR2 YNFKEQ. V was cut by 1 base and J by 0 bases, with 13 bases left in between. The CDR3 sequence is CASSQVGDGSSGNTIYF. CDR3 DNA: TGTGCCAGCAGCCAAGTCGGGGACGGGAGCTCTGGAAACACCATATATTTT.

This clonotype was recorded many times. V is TRBV6-5 and J is TRBJ1-5; the match to TRBD1 covers 7 bases. This CDR3 region has 16 residues. V shed 5 bases and J 1 base; nucleotides not matched to a gene: 8. Germline CDR1 reads MNHEY; CDR2 reads SVGAGI. The CDR3 DNA sequence: TGTGCCAGCAGTAGGCGAGGGGGCGGAAGCAATCAGCCCCAGCATTTT. Protein: CASSRRGGGSNQPQHF.

In this sample, this clonotype turned up many times. The chain recombines TRBV5-1 with TRBJ1-2; the match to TRBD1 covers 7 bases. The length of the CDR3 is 16 residues. The germline V gene has CDR1 SGHRS and CDR2 YFSETQ. V trimming: 3 bases; J trimming: 4 bases; junction bases outside the gene matches: 12. The CDR3 DNA is TGCGCCAGCAGCTCTGGAAGTAGCGGGACAGTCTATGGCTACACCTTC. Its protein product is CASSSGSSGTVYGYTF.

This CDR3 reads CASPRTNEKLFF. The CDR3 region has the DNA TGTGCCAGCCCCAGGACTAATGAAAAACTGTTTTTT. The chain carries TRBV25-1 and TRBJ1-4; no reliable D call. CDR1 and CDR2 (germline): MGHDK, SYGVNS. V was trimmed by 8 bases and J by 2 bases, leaving 6 bases between them. This CDR3 is 12 amino acids long. Drawing the rest from reference TRBV25-1 and TRBJ1-4, the complete variable domain is EADIYQTPRYLVIGTGKKITLECSQTMGHDKMYWYQQDPGMELHLIHYSYGVNSTEKGDLSSESTVSRIRTEHFPLTLESARPSHTSQYLCASPRTNEKLFFGSGTQLSVL.

This clonotype was counted many times. The junction does not match germline at one end; this may be a read error. The chain recombines TRBV10-3 with TRBJ1-5; TRBD1 matches at 7 bases. Germline CDR1 reads ENHRY; CDR2 reads SYGVKD. The CDR3 contains 17 residues. CDR3: CAISEFKGARSNQPQNF. In DNA, the CDR3 is TGTGCCATCAGTGAGTTTAAGGGGGCGCGTAGCAATCAGCCCCAGAATTTT.

This clonotype was observed many times. V gene TRBV6-5 combines with J gene TRBJ1-1; 9 nucleotides align to TRBD1. The ends lost 5 bases at V and 5 bases at J; junction bases unmatched: 6. Germline CDR1 reads MNHEY; CDR2 reads SVGAGI. CDR3 length: 14 amino acids. Written as DNA, the CDR3 is TGTGCCAGCAGTACACAGGGGGCAGGGACTGAAGCTTTCTTT. Translating gives CASSTQGAGTEAFF.

This clonotype occurred a few times. The J gene is TRBJ1-2, the V gene TRBV20-1; 7 nucleotides match TRBD1. The CDR3 is made up of 13 amino acids. Trimming cost V 3 bases and J 5 bases; bases outside gene matches: 6. Germline values: CDR1 DFQATT, CDR2 SNEGSKA (reference sequence). The CDR3 protein is CSARSQGWYGYTF. CDR3 sequence (DNA): TGCAGTGCTAGGTCACAGGGGTGGTATGGCTACACCTTC.

This clonotype came up a few times. Given a much more abundant clone one base away, this may be a read error. The rearrangement uses TRBV12-3 or TRBV12-4 and TRBJ2-3, with D perhaps matching TRBD1 or TRBD2 (5 bases each). The V and J ends lost 3 bases and 5 bases respectively, with 12 bases between them. The CDR3 spans 14 residues. CDR3 DNA sequence: TGTGCCAGCAGTTTGGGGACCTCTATAGATACGCAGTATTTT. Its translation: CASSLGTSIDTQYF.